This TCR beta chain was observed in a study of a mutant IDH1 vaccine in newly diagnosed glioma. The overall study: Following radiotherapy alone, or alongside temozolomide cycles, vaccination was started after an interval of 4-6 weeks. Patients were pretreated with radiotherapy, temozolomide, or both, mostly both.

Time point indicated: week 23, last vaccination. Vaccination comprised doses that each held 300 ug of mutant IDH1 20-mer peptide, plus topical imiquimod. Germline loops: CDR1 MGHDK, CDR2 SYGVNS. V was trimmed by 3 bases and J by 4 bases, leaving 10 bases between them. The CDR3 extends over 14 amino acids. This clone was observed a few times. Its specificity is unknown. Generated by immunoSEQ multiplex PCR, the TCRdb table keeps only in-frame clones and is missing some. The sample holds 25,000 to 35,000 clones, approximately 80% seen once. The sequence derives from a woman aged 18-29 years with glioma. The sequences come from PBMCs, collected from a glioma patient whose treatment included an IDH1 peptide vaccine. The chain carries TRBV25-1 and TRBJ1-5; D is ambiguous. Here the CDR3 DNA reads TGTGCCAGCAGTGACGGGTTCTGGAATCAGCCCCAGCATTTT. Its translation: CASSDGFWNQPQHF.